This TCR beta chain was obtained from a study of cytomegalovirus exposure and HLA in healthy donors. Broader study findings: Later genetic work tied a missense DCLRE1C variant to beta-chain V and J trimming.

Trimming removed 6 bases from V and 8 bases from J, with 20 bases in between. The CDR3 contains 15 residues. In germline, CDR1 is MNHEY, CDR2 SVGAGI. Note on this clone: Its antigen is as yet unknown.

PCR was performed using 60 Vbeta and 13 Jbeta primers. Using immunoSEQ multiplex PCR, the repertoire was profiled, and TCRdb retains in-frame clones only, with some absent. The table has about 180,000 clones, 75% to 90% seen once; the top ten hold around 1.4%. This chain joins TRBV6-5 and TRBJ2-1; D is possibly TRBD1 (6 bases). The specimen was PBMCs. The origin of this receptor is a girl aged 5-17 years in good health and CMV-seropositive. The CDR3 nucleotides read TGTGCCAGCAGCCCAGGGGTACAGGCGGTCCATGAGCAGTTCTTC. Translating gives CASSPGVQAVHEQFF.